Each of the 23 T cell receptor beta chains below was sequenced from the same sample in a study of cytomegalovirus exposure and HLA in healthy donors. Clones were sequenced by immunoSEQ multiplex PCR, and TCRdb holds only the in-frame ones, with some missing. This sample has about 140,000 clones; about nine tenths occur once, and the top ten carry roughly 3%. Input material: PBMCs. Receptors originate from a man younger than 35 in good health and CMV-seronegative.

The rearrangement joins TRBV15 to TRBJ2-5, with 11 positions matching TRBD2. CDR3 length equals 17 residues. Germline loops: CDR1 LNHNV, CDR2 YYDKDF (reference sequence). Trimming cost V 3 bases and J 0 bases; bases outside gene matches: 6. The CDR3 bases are TGTGCCACCAGCAGTTCCCTAGCGGGGGGTTACCAAGAGACCCAGTACTTC. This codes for CATSSSLAGGYQETQYF.

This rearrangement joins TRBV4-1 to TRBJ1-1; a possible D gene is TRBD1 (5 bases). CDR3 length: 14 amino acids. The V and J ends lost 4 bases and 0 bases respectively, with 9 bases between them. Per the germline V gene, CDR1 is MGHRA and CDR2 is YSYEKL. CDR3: CASSRGGLNTEAFF. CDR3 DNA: TGCGCCAGCAGCCGCGGGGGATTGAACACTGAAGCTTTCTTT.

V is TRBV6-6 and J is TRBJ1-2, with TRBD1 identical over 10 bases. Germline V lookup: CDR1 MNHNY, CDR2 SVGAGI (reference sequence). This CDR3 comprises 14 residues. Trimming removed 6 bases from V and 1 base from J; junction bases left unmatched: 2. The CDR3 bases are TGTGCCAGCAGGGGGACAGGGGATAACTATGGCTACACCTTC. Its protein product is CASRGTGDNYGYTF.

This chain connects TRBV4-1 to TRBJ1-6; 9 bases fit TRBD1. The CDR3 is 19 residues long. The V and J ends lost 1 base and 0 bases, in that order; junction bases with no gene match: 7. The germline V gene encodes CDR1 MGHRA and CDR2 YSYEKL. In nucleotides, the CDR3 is TGCGCCAGCAGCCAAGTGTGGACAGGGGAGAGCTCCTATAATTCACCCCTCCACTTT. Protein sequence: CASSQVWTGESSYNSPLHF.

The CDR3 DNA is TGTGCCAGCAGTTTTCTGGGACTACAAAAGTCCCAGTACTTC. Translation: CASSFLGLQKSQYF. The chain couples TRBV28 to TRBJ2-7, with 7 bases identical to TRBD2. Germline V gives CDR1 MDHEN, CDR2 SYDVKM. The CDR3 consists of 14 residues. V lost 3 bases to trimming and J lost 10 bases; unmatched junction nucleotides: 12.

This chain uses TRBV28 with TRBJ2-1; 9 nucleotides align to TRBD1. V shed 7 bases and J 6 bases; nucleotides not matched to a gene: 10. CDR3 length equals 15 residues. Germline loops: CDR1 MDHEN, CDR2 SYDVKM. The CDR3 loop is CASTPGQGFRNEQFF. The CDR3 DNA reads TGTGCCAGCACCCCTGGACAGGGGTTTCGCAATGAGCAGTTCTTC.

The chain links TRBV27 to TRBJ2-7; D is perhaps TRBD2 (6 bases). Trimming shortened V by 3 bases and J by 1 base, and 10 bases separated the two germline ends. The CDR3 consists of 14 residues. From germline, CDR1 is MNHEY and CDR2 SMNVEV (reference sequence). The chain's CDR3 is CASSLTSGSYEQYF. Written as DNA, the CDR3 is TGTGCCAGCAGTTTGACTAGTGGGTCCTACGAGCAGTACTTC.

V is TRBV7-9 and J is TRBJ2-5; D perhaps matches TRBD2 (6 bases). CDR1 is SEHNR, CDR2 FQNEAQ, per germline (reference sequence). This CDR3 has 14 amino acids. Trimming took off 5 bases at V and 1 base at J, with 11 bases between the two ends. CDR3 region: CASSRGEPQETQYF. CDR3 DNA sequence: TGTGCCAGCAGCCGCGGGGAGCCCCAAGAGACCCAGTACTTC.

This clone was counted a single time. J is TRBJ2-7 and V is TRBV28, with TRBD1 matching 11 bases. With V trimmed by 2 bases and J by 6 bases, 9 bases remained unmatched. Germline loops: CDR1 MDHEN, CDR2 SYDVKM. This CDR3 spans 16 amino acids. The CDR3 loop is CASSLGAGTGGSEQYF. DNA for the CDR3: TGTGCCAGCAGTTTAGGGGCCGGGACAGGGGGTAGCGAGCAGTACTTC.

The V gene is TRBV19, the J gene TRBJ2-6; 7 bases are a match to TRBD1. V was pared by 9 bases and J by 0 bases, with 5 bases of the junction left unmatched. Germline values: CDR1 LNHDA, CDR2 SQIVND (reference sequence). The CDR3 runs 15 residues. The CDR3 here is CARRQGNSGANVLTF. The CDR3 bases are TGTGCCAGGAGACAGGGCAACTCTGGGGCCAACGTCCTGACTTTC.

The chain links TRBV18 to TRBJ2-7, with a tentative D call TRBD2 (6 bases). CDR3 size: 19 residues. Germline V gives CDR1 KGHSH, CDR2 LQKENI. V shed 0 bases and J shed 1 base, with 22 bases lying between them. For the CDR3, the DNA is TGTGCCAGCTCACCACCTGGCTACCCGGGGGACCTTCGTTCCTACGAGCAGTACTTC. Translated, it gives CASSPPGYPGDLRSYEQYF.

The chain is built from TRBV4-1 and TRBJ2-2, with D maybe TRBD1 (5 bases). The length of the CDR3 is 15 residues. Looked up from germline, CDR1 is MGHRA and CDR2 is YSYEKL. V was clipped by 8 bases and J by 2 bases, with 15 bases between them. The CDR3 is CASSGRELNTGELFF. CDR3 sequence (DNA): TGCGCCAGCTCAGGCAGGGAACTCAACACCGGGGAGCTGTTTTTT.

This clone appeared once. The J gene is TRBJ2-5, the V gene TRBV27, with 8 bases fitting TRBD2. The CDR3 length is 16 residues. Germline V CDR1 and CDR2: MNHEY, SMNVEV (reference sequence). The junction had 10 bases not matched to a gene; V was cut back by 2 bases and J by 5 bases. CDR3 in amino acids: CASSLRLRGGLETQYF. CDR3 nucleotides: TGTGCCAGCAGTTTACGGTTACGGGGGGGCCTTGAGACCCAGTACTTC.

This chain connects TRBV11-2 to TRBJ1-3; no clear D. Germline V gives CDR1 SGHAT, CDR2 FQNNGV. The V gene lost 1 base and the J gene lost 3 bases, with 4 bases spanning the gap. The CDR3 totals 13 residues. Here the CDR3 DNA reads TGTGCCAGCAGCTTAGGGAGTGGAAACACCATATATTTT. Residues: CASSLGSGNTIYF.

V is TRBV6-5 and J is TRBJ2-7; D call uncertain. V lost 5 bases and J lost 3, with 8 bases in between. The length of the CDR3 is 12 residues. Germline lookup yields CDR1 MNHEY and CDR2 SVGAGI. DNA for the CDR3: TGTGCCAGCAGTGACGGGTACTACGAGCAGTACTTC. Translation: CASSDGYYEQYF.

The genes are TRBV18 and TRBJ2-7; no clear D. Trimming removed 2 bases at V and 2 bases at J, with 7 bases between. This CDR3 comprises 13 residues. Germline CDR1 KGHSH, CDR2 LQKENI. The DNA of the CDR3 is TGTGCCAGCTCACCAGACTTTACCTACGAGCAGTACTTC. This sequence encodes CASSPDFTYEQYF.

Here the CDR3 reads CASSRGTLPGEQYF. In DNA, the CDR3 is TGTGCCAGCAGTCGAGGGACACTCCCCGGCGAGCAGTACTTC. The chain joins TRBV6-6 to TRBJ2-7, with a tentative D call TRBD1 (6 bases). The germline gives CDR1 MNHNY, CDR2 SVGAGI (reference sequence). The CDR3 totals 14 residues. The V gene lost 5 bases and the J gene lost 6 bases, with 17 bases spanning the gap.

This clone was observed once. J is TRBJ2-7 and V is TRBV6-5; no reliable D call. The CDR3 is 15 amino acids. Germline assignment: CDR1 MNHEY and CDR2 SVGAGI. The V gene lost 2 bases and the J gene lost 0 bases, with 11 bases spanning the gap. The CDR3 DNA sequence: TGTGCCAGCAGTTACGCGGCCGAAAGCTCCTACGAGCAGTACTTC. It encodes CASSYAAESSYEQYF.

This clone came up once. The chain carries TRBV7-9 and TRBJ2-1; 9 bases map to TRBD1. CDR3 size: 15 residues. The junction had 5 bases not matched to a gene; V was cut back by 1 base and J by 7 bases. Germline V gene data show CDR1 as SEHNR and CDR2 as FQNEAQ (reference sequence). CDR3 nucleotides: TGTGCCAGCAGCTTAGGGGGACAGGGTCTAAATGAGCAGTTCTTC. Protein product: CASSLGGQGLNEQFF.

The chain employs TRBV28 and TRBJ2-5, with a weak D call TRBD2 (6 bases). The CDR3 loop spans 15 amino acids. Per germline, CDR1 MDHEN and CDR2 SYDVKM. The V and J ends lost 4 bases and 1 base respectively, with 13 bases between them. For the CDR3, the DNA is TGTGCCAGCAGTTCCTCTAGCGTTTCCCAAGAGACCCAGTACTTC. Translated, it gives CASSSSSVSQETQYF.

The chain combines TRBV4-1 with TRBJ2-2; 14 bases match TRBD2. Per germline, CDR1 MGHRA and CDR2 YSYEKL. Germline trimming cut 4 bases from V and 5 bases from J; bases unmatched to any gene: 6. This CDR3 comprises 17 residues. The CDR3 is CASSPGLAGVLTGELFF. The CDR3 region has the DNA TGCGCCAGCAGCCCGGGACTAGCGGGAGTGTTGACCGGGGAGCTGTTTTTT.

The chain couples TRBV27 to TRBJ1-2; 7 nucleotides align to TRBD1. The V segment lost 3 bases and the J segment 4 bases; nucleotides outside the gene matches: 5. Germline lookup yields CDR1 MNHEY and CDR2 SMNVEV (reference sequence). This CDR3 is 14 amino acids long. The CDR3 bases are TGTGCCAGCAGTTTCACAGGGGCCTCCTATGGCTACACCTTC. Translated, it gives CASSFTGASYGYTF.

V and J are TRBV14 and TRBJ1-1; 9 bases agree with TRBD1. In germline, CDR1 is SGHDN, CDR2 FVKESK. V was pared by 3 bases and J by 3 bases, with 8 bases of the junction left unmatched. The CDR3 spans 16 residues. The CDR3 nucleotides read TGTGCCAGCAGCCACTGGACAGGGGATTTGTACACTGAAGCTTTCTTT. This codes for CASSHWTGDLYTEAFF.